The rows below give T cell receptor beta chains drawn from one sample of a study of shared T cell receptors in the human thymus. Profiled with immunoSEQ multiplex PCR; TCRdb holds only in-frame clones, not every one. The sample yields over 650,000 clones, around 87% seen once. The sample was also reused in another study, on human thymus T cells.

The sample was thymocytes. These receptors all stem from a boy under two years old with a congenital heart defect. CDR3s include the opening cysteine and the closing phenylalanine or tryptophan. Each record gives: CDR3 length, V gene, clone size, D gene, J gene, CDR3 protein, CDR3 DNA. D genes are given only for firm matches. Clone size is stated in some rows and not others, as once, few, many or a class when expanded.

len: 15; v_gene: TRBV5-6; abundance: NA; d_gene: NA; j_gene: TRBJ2-7; CDR3aa: CASSSPRAWSEEQYF; CDR3nt: TGTGCCAGCAGCTCTCCCAGGGCATGGTCGGAAGAGCAGTACTTC
len: 15; v_gene: TRBV4-2; abundance: NA; d_gene: NA; j_gene: TRBJ1-6; CDR3aa: CASSQEEVENSPLHF; CDR3nt: TGTGCCAGCAGCCAAGAGGAGGTAGAGAATTCACCCCTCCACTTT
len: 18; v_gene: TRBV12-2; abundance: NA; d_gene: NA; j_gene: TRBJ2-3; CDR3aa: CASRQRPGGRADSDTQYF; CDR3nt: TGTGCAAGTCGCCAAAGACCGGGCGGGAGGGCCGACTCAGATACGCAGTATTTT
len: 12; v_gene: TRBV6-1; abundance: NA; d_gene: NA; j_gene: TRBJ2-7; CDR3aa: CATTTDTYEQYF; CDR3nt: TGTGCCACCACCACAGACACCTACGAGCAGTACTTC
len: 16; v_gene: TRBV5-1; abundance: NA; d_gene: TRBD1; j_gene: TRBJ2-7; CDR3aa: CASSLDPGQGLYEQYF; CDR3nt: TGCGCCAGCAGCTTGGATCCGGGACAGGGACTCTACGAGCAGTACTTC
len: 20; v_gene: TRBV27; abundance: NA; d_gene: NA; j_gene: TRBJ1-5; CDR3aa: CASSLIRRGGEASSNQPQHF; CDR3nt: TGTGCCAGCAGTTTAATCCGAAGGGGAGGGGAAGCGTCGAGCAATCAGCCCCAGCATTTT
len: 17; v_gene: TRBV19; abundance: NA; d_gene: TRBD1; j_gene: TRBJ2-7; CDR3aa: CASSIADPGTGVHEQYF; CDR3nt: TGTGCCAGTAGTATAGCGGACCCCGGGACAGGGGTCCACGAGCAGTACTTC
len: 12; v_gene: TRBV30; abundance: NA; d_gene: NA; j_gene: TRBJ2-7; CDR3aa: CALRGKSYEQYF; CDR3nt: TGTGCACTCCGGGGGAAATCCTACGAGCAGTACTTC
len: 17; v_gene: TRBV30; abundance: NA; d_gene: NA; j_gene: TRBJ2-2; CDR3aa: CAWSTTRRGGAAGELFF; CDR3nt: TGTGCCTGGAGCACTACAAGGAGAGGGGGGGCAGCCGGGGAGCTGTTTTTT
len: 15; v_gene: TRBV28; abundance: NA; d_gene: NA; j_gene: TRBJ1-5; CDR3aa: CASTPGHLSNQPQHF; CDR3nt: TGTGCCAGCACTCCGGGACACCTAAGCAATCAGCCCCAGCATTTT
len: 11; v_gene: TRBV4-2; abundance: once; d_gene: NA; j_gene: TRBJ1-4; CDR3aa: CASSQAEKLFF; CDR3nt: TGTGCCAGCAGCCAGGCTGAAAAACTGTTTTTT
len: 17; v_gene: TRBV28; abundance: NA; d_gene: NA; j_gene: TRBJ1-1; CDR3aa: CASSRRGDEGMNTEAFF; CDR3nt: TGTGCCAGCAGTCGGAGGGGAGATGAGGGTATGAACACTGAAGCTTTCTTT
len: 18; v_gene: TRBV19; abundance: NA; d_gene: TRBD1; j_gene: TRBJ1-1; CDR3aa: CASSMGKGSDRAGTEAFF; CDR3nt: TGTGCCAGTAGTATGGGGAAGGGGTCGGACAGGGCGGGAACTGAAGCTTTCTTT
len: 15; v_gene: TRBV5-1; abundance: few; d_gene: TRBD1; j_gene: TRBJ2-2; CDR3aa: CASSLLTGYTGELFF; CDR3nt: TGCGCCAGCAGCTTGTTGACAGGGTACACCGGGGAGCTGTTTTTT
len: 17; v_gene: TRBV18; abundance: NA; d_gene: NA; j_gene: TRBJ1-2; CDR3aa: CASSPAKQLRDSYGYTF; CDR3nt: TGTGCCAGCTCACCCGCCAAGCAGCTCAGGGATTCCTATGGCTACACCTTC
len: 18; v_gene: TRBV4-1; abundance: NA; d_gene: NA; j_gene: TRBJ1-5; CDR3aa: CASSQDVQDKYSNQPQHF; CDR3nt: TGCGCCAGCAGCCAAGATGTCCAGGACAAATATAGCAATCAGCCCCAGCATTTT
len: 13; v_gene: TRBV5-1; abundance: NA; d_gene: NA; j_gene: TRBJ1-3; CDR3aa: CASRRGSGNTIYF; CDR3nt: TGCGCCAGCAGAAGGGGGTCTGGAAACACCATATATTTT